This T cell receptor (beta chain) emerged from a study of control samples from healthy donors and cancer patients. TCRdb keeps only in-frame clones here, not all; method: immunoSEQ multiplex PCR. The sample carries about 80,000 clones, roughly 88% recorded once. CDR3 length: 14 residues. Looked up from germline, CDR1 is SNHLY and CDR2 is FYNNEI. The V end was cut by 6 bases, the J end by 6 bases, with 17 bases between. The sample comprised blood. The TCR originated in a woman in her fifties or sixties in good health. The V and J genes are TRBV2 and TRBJ1-2; D not resolved. CDR3 nucleotide sequence: TGTGCCAGCAGGGAATCGGGGTCGAGAGATGGCTACACCTTC. As protein: CASRESGSRDGYTF.